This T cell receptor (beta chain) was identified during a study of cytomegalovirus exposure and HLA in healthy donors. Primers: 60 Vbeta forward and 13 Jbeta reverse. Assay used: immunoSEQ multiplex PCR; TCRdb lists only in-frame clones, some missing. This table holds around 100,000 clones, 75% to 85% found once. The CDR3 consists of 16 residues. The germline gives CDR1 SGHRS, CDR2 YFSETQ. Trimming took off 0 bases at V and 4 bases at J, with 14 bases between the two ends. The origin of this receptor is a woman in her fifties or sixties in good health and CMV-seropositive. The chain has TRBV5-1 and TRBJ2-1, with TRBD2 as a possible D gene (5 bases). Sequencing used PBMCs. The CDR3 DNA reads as TGCGCCAGCAGCTTGGAAGCGGCGATCAGATACAATGAGCAGTTCTTC. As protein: CASSLEAAIRYNEQFF.